This TCR beta chain was observed in a study of blood T cell repertoires in COVID-19. The CDR3 has 17 amino acids. CDR1 and CDR2 from the germline V gene are LNHNV and YYDKDF (reference sequence). V trimming: 2 bases; J trimming: 2 bases; junction bases outside the gene matches: 2. Under the authors' procedure: Amplification of reference gene primers was used by the study to estimate nucleated cell counts. Here immunoSEQ multiplex PCR was the method, and the copy in TCRdb shows in-frame clones only, minus some. D and trimming come from the DNA, and the V and J calls and clone size come from that table. The sample has around 250,000 clones; approximately 85% are singletons.

This TCR was sampled from a middle-aged man with active or convalescent COVID-19. This sequence joins TRBV15 and TRBJ2-5, with 16 bases identical to TRBD2. The sequenced sample consisted of peripheral blood. CDR3 sequence: CATSRMGLAGGQETQYF. The CDR3, as DNA: TGTGCCACCAGCAGAATGGGACTAGCGGGAGGGCAAGAGACCCAGTACTTC.